Below, one T cell receptor beta chain is given with its context. What this receptor recognizes is not known. No qualities accompany the bases; no much larger clone lies one base away. TCRbeta CDR3 regions were amplified from genomic DNA using the immunoSEQ Assay, a bias-controlled multiplex PCR. The study's processing was this. Within the assay, amplification of reference gene primers was used to estimate how many nucleated cells each sample contained. Sequence reads were collapsed and filtered to measure the absolute abundance of every unique TCRbeta CDR3 rearrangement. For each sample, productive Simpson clonality was calculated by taking the square root of Simpson's diversity index across productive rearrangements. The immuneACCESS repertoire file appears here via TCRdb, limited to in-frame rearrangements. These files lack a portion of the clones; in checked studies, under half of the deficit traces to unresolved V genes, and the cause of the others is not known. From that table come the V and J calls and clone size; the DNA was used to work out D and trimming. The sample includes 250,000 to 350,000 clones, with around 86% observed a single time. The ten most abundant clones make up 8.5% to 12% of the sample.

In the prospective study, participants were about 18 to 90 years old, resided in under 30 geographic areas of the United States, and were enrolled through a virtual design. In the prospective study, cohorts were assigned on the basis of participant-reported clinical history obtained from a screening survey and a study questionnaire. ImmuneRACE Cohort 3 recovered participants were defined by two consecutive negative NP/OP PCR tests, healthcare professional clearance, or symptom resolution. Each participant in the prospective study had whole blood, serum and a nasopharyngeal or oropharyngeal swab collected by mobile phlebotomists. Prospective study participants could optionally give additional blood draws and questionnaires over an approximately 2-month period. Before DNA extraction, blood samples from the prospective study were shipped at room temperature or frozen. This specimen comes from a study of blood T cell repertoires in COVID-19 (dated by TCRdb to about 2020). For the wider study: Samples from collaborators originated in the United States, Italy and Spain and spanned both the acute and convalescent phases of COVID-19. The prospective study material was composed of cDNA or gDNA derived from T cells, B-cell-depleted T cells, or PBMCs. The dataset comprised deeply sampled blood TCRbeta repertoires from subjects exposed to, actively infected with, or recovered from COVID-19. The repertoires were made available in a free public database intended to serve as a resource for research on the immune response to SARS-CoV-2. The samples were drawn from two sources: the first 160 participants of the ongoing ImmuneRACE study, and 1,000 to 1,500 subjects contributed by 6 global collaborators. Sample metadata almost always included a de-identified subject ID, COVID-19 status, age in years and sex. HLA class I and class II types, where available, came from metadata supplied by the sample provider rather than from assay-based typing. Here is what the overall study found, with its caveats: The amount of clinical and demographic metadata varied by source and participant and was provided uncurated.

The germline V gene specifies SGHAT as CDR1 and FQNNGV as CDR2. Germline trimming amounts to 4 bases on V and 3 bases on J, with 9 as the count of junction bases outside the gene matches. The cysteine opens and the phenylalanine closes a CDR3 of 18 amino acids. Only the CDR3 DNA stays, 54 bases, in frame from base 1. The V and J segments used are TRBV11-2 and TRBJ2-3; 14 central bases correspond to TRBD2. The sample was PBMCs or T cells enriched from blood (not recorded which). This receptor was identified in a woman aged 18-30 years who had recovered from COVID-19. The CDR3 corresponds to CASSSGTSGRIRTDTQYF. Here is the DNA: TGTGCCAGCAGCTCCGGGACTAGCGGGAGAATTCGAACAGATACGCAGTATTTT.